One and the same sample provided the 4 T cell receptor beta chains below, sequenced in a study of early T cells in non-severe SARS-CoV-2 infection. A single record per CDR3 protein comes from TCRdb applying MiXCR to the 5' RACE reads. The sample contains approximately 58,000 distinct CDR3 sequences, approximately 12% of which appear only once. Source: whole blood, taken at baseline. The origin of the receptors is an adult who was a healthcare worker with PCR-confirmed SARS-CoV-2 infection or an uninfected control (not recorded which).

The table lists this clonotype with many counts. The chain is built from TRBV6-5 and TRBJ2-7; D remains unclear. V lost 6 bases to trimming and J lost 0 bases, with 9 bases between them. Germline-derived CDR1 and CDR2 are MNHEY and SVGAGI. CDR3 length equals 13 residues. CDR3 residues: CASRARLSYEQYF. The CDR3 DNA follows: TGTGCCAGCAGAGCAAGGCTCTCCTACGAGCAGTACTTC.

This clonotype was seen ten or more times. The rearrangement joins TRBV28 to TRBJ2-1; D gene uncertain. Germline assignment: CDR1 MDHEN and CDR2 SYDVKM. V dropped 7 bases and J dropped 7 bases, with 23 bases sitting between them. This CDR3 has 16 residues. The CDR3 nucleotides read TGTGCCAGCATCCAATTCCCGGACCCTTCTACTAATGAGCAGTTCTTC. Translation gives CASIQFPDPSTNEQFF. The full variable domain, completed using reference TRBV28 and TRBJ2-1, is DVKVTQSSRYLVKRTGEKVFLECVQDMDHENMFWYRQDPGLGLRLIYFSYDVKMKEKGDIPEGYSVSREKKERFSLILESASTNQTSMYLCASIQFPDPSTNEQFFGPGTRLTVL.

This clonotype was counted a few times. This chain connects TRBV19 to TRBJ2-1; 15 bases match TRBD2. This CDR3 comprises 14 residues. The germline CDR1 and CDR2 sequences are LNHDA and SQIVND (reference sequence). The V segment lost 8 bases and the J segment 7 bases; nucleotides outside the gene matches: 3. Here the CDR3 DNA reads TGTGCCAGTGGACTAGCGGGAGGGCGGAATGAGCAGTTCTTC. This gives the protein CASGLAGGRNEQFF.

This clonotype was seen only a few times. The chain carries TRBV12-3 or TRBV12-4 and TRBJ1-1; tentatively, D is TRBD1 (5 bases). The CDR3 extends over 15 amino acids. V lost 6 bases to trimming and J lost 0 bases, with 14 bases between them. DNA for the CDR3: TGTGCCAGCAGGGATACCGGGACGCTGAACACTGAAGCTTTCTTT. The encoded protein is CASRDTGTLNTEAFF.